This T cell receptor beta chain emerged from a study of T cell responses to AZD1222 COVID-19 vaccine. The V end lost 1 base, the J end lost 4 bases, and 13 bases lay between the germline ends. There are 15 residues in the CDR3. The germline V gene encodes CDR1 LGHDT and CDR2 YNNKEL (reference sequence). The assay was immunoSEQ multiplex PCR, and TCRdb's table has in-frame clones only and misses some. Here the sample spans 55,000 to 70,000 clones, more than 70% being singletons. This clonotype was obtained from an adult in good health. The sequencing used peripheral blood, collected on day 0 of AZD1222 vaccination. The chain combines TRBV3-1 (or the pseudogene TRBV3-2) with TRBJ2-5; D possibly matches TRBD1 or TRBD2 (5 bases each). The CDR3 coding sequence is TGTGCCAGCAGCCAAGTGAGGGGAAGACCAGAGACCCAGTACTTC. This sequence encodes CASSQVRGRPETQYF.